A selection of T cell receptor beta chains follows, all from one sample in a study of blood T cell repertoires in COVID-19. The assay was immunoSEQ multiplex PCR, and TCRdb's table has in-frame clones only and misses some. The profile shows some 240,000 clones, approximately 83% of them singletons. Source material: peripheral blood. The source is a woman of 80 years or more with acute or convalescent COVID-19. Both conserved end residues are part of each CDR3. Fields, in order: V gene, D gene, J gene, clone size, CDR3 DNA, CDR3 protein. The D gene is left open where the match is weak. Not every row has a clone size; where given, it reads once, few, many or a size class.

V: TRBV5-1; D: TRBD1; J: TRBJ2-3; size: -; DNA: TGCGCCAGCAGCCCTCAGGACAGGTCAGATACGCAGTATTTT; CDR3: CASSPQDRSDTQYF
V: TRBV7-3; D: -; J: TRBJ1-3; size: -; DNA: TGTGCCAGCAGCTTAACAGGGGACAACTCTGGAAACACCATATATTTT; CDR3: CASSLTGDNSGNTIYF
V: TRBV21-1; D: -; J: TRBJ1-1; size: -; DNA: TGTGCCAGCAGCAGGGGCCCCGGGACAACCCTTGAAGCTTTCTTT; CDR3: CASSRGPGTTLEAFF
V: TRBV3-1/TRBV3-2; D: -; J: TRBJ2-5; size: -; DNA: TGTGCCAGCAGCCAAGCAGGGAAAGAGACCCAGTACTTC; CDR3: CASSQAGKETQYF
V: TRBV5-4; D: -; J: TRBJ2-1; size: -; DNA: TGTGCCAGCAGCCCCGCGGGGCGGTCTTACAATGAGCAGTTCTTC; CDR3: CASSPAGRSYNEQFF
V: TRBV6-5; D: -; J: TRBJ1-5; size: -; DNA: TGTGCCAGCCAGAGCCCGGGTGTTGGCAATCAGCCCCAGCATTTT; CDR3: CASQSPGVGNQPQHF
V: TRBV6-5; D: -; J: TRBJ1-1; size: few; DNA: TGTGCCAGCAGCGCTGGGCAAATCATGAACACTGAAGCTTTCTTT; CDR3: CASSAGQIMNTEAFF
V: TRBV28; D: TRBD2; J: TRBJ2-5; size: -; DNA: TGTGCCAGCAGTTTATGGGGAGGGAATCCGGAGACCCAGTACTTC; CDR3: CASSLWGGNPETQYF
V: TRBV6-2/TRBV6-3; D: -; J: TRBJ1-2; size: -; DNA: TGTGCCAGCAGTTATCTTCCTGACAGGTTACCGTATGGCTACACCTTC; CDR3: CASSYLPDRLPYGYTF
V: TRBV15; D: -; J: TRBJ1-5; size: -; DNA: TGTGCCACCAGCAAGAATCACAGGGTTGGAAATCAGCCCCAGCATTTT; CDR3: CATSKNHRVGNQPQHF
V: TRBV5-1; D: -; J: TRBJ1-2; size: -; DNA: TGCGCCAGCAGCTTGGAACAGGGTAGGGCTTTAGACGGCTACACCTTC; CDR3: CASSLEQGRALDGYTF
V: TRBV7-3; D: -; J: TRBJ2-5; size: -; DNA: TGTGCCAGCAGCTTAGGTTGGGGGGAACCCCAGGACTTC; CDR3: CASSLGWGEPQDF
V: TRBV5-1; D: TRBD2; J: TRBJ2-1; size: -; DNA: TGCGCCAGCAGCTTGCAGGCGGGGGGGCCCTACAATGAGCAGTTCTTC; CDR3: CASSLQAGGPYNEQFF
V: TRBV4-1; D: -; J: TRBJ1-4; size: -; DNA: TGCGCCAGCAGCCAAGACCCCATAGGGGGGGTAGGTTTACGTGAAAAACTGTTTTTT; CDR3: CASSQDPIGGVGLREKLFF
V: TRBV11-2; D: TRBD1; J: TRBJ1-1; size: once; DNA: TGTGCCAGCAACCCCGGACAGGGAGGTGAAGCTTTCTTT; CDR3: CASNPGQGGEAFF
V: TRBV18; D: TRBD1; J: TRBJ1-5; size: many; DNA: TGTGCCAGCTCACCTGACAGGGGTGGCAATCAGCCCCAGCATTTT; CDR3: CASSPDRGGNQPQHF
V: TRBV11-2; D: TRBD2; J: TRBJ2-5; size: -; DNA: TGTGCCAGCAGCTCCAGCGGGGGGTTACAAGAGACCCAGTACTTC; CDR3: CASSSSGGLQETQYF
V: TRBV12-3/TRBV12-4; D: -; J: TRBJ1-1; size: -; DNA: TGTGCCAGCACCCGGGACATCGGCACTGAAGCTTTCTTT; CDR3: CASTRDIGTEAFF
V: TRBV28; D: TRBD1; J: TRBJ1-1; size: -; DNA: TGTGCCAGCAGTCACCGGGACAGGGGGTTTTACGTTGGAGCTTTCTTT; CDR3: CASSHRDRGFYVGAFF
V: TRBV14; D: TRBD2; J: TRBJ2-4; size: -; DNA: TGTGCCAGCAGCCCCGGACTAGCGGGGGGGCTATGGTTAGCCAAAAACATTCAGTACTTC; CDR3: CASSPGLAGGLWLAKNIQYF